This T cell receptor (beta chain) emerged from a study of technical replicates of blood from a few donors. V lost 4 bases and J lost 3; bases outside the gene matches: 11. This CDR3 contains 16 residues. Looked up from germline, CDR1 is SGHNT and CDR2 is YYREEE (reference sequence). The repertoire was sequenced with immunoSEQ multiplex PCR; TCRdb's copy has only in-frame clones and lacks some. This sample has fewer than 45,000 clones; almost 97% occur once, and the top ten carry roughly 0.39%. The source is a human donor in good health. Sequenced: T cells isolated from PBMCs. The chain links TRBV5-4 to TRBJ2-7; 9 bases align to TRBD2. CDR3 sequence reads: CASSLGRGGVNYEQYF. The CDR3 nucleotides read TGTGCCAGCAGCCTCGGGCGCGGGGGGGTCAACTACGAGCAGTACTTC.